The 7 T cell receptor beta chains presented below share a single source sample, sequenced in a study of T cell clonality in common variable immunodeficiency. Study-wide results and caveats: In common variable immunodeficiency, TCR beta chains reportedly carried fewer deletions and N-nucleotide insertions.

Some clones are missing from TCRdb's copy, which holds only in-frame ones; the method was immunoSEQ multiplex PCR. The data show some 28,000 clones, with none appearing a single time. These TCRs are of unknown antigen specificity. Sequenced material: peripheral blood mononuclear cells. These receptors were obtained from a human donor with common variable immunodeficiency.

The sample holds many counts of this clone. The CDR3 protein is CASTIYNEQFF. CDR3 DNA (partial): TGTGCCAGCACCATCTACAATGAG. The V gene is TRBV7-9, the J gene TRBJ2-1; D unresolved. The read finishes 3 residues shy of the CDR3 end, and the germline J gene is used to complete it. The CDR3 loop spans 11 amino acids. V lost 7 bases to trimming and J lost 3 bases, with 4 bases between them. Germline CDR1 is SEHNR and CDR2 is FQNEAQ (reference sequence).

This clone appeared a few times. Coverage ceases 3 residues before the CDR3 finishes, and the germline J gene fills in the end. The chain carries TRBV7-3 and TRBJ1-1; 7 bases align to TRBD1. This CDR3 region has 17 residues. The germline CDR1 and CDR2 sequences are SGHTA and FQGTGA. Germline trimming cut 5 bases from V and 4 bases from J; bases unmatched to any gene: 16. CDR3 amino acids: CASSPTRGTVNPTEAFF. Partial CDR3 DNA: TGTGCCAGCAGCCCGACGAGGGGGACAGTCAATCCCACTGAA.

This clone turned up a few times. Coverage ceases 3 residues before the CDR3 finishes, and the germline J gene fills in the end. The gene calls are TRBV6-1 and TRBJ2-1, with TRBD1 identical over 8 bases. Losses at the gene ends were 2 bases for V and 8 bases for J; bases not matched to a gene: 11. The CDR3 is 16 residues long. The germline gives CDR1 MNHNS, CDR2 SASEGT. Incomplete CDR3 DNA: TGTGCCAGCAGTGAAAGGGGGACAGGCCTCGCCCATGAG. Its translation is CASSERGTGLAHE. In full, the CDR3 is CASSERGTGLAHEQFF.

To note about this clone: The CDR3 is cut off 3 residues early in the read; its end comes from the germline J gene. The J gene is TRBJ1-5, the V gene TRBV7-2; D may be TRBD1 (5 bases). The CDR3 has 15 amino acids. V was cut by 5 bases and J by 0 bases, with 11 bases left in between. Germline CDR1 is SGHTA and CDR2 is FQGNSA. The sequenced CDR3 bases are TGTGCCAGCAGCCCGCGGGGCGCTAGCAATCAGCCC. Protein sequence: CASSPRGASNQP. The whole CDR3 protein is CASSPRGASNQPQHF.

This clone was counted ten times or more. The CDR3 end lies 3 residues beyond the end of the read and is filled in from the germline J gene. The genes are TRBV29-1 and TRBJ1-2; 9 bases are a match to TRBD1. Trimming took 5 bases from V and 5 from J; bases not matched to a gene: 6. Germline CDR1 reads SQVTM; CDR2 reads ANQGSEA. This CDR3 is 13 amino acids long. The CDR3 spells CSVQEQGAYGYTF. CDR3 bases read: TGCAGCGTTCAGGAACAGGGGGCGTATGGC.

This clone was seen more than once but under ten times. Read sequence stops 3 residues before the CDR3 end, and the germline J gene provides the missing end. The chain carries TRBV2 and TRBJ1-2; D perhaps matches TRBD1 (5 bases). This CDR3 is built from 14 residues. Trimming removed 2 bases at V and 2 bases at J, with 9 bases between. The germline V gene encodes CDR1 SNHLY and CDR2 FYNNEI. The CDR3 protein is CASSESGANYGYTF. The covered CDR3 bases are TGTGCCAGCAGTGAATCTGGGGCAAACTATGGC.

This clone was counted only a few times. Sequencing ends 3 residues short of the CDR3 end; the germline J gene provides the rest. The chain recombines TRBV7-6 with TRBJ2-1; TRBD2 matches 10 bases. The CDR3 covers 15 residues. In germline, CDR1 is SGHVS, CDR2 FNYEAQ. V lost 2 bases to trimming and J lost 9 bases; unmatched junction nucleotides: 7. Partial CDR3 DNA: TGTGCCAGCAGCTTACAAGCGGGGGGGCCGGGTGAG. The encoded protein is CASSLQAGGPGE. The CDR3 in its entirety is CASSLQAGGPGEQFF.